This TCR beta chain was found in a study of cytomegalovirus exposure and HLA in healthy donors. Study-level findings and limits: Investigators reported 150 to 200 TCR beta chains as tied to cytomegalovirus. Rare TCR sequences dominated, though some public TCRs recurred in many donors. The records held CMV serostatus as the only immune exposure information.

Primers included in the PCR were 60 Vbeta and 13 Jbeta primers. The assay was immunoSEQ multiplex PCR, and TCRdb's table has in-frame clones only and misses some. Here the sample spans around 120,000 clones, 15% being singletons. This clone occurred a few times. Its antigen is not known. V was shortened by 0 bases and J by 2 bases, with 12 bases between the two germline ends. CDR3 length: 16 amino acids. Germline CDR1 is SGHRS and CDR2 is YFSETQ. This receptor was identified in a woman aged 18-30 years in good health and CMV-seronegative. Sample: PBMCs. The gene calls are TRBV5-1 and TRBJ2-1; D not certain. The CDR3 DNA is TGCGCCAGCAGCTTGGACGGGTATCTGACCTACAATGAGCAGTTCTTC. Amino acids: CASSLDGYLTYNEQFF. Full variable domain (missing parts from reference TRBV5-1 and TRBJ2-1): KAGVTQTPRYLIKTRGQQVTLSCSPISGHRSVSWYQQTPGQGLQFLFEYFSETQRNKGNFPGRFSGRQFSNSRSEMNVSTLELGDSALYLCASSLDGYLTYNEQFFGPGTRLTVL.